The 13 T cell receptor beta chains reported below all come from one sample, sequenced in a study of cytomegalovirus exposure and HLA in healthy donors. PCR was performed using 60 Vbeta and 13 Jbeta primers. Produced via immunoSEQ multiplex PCR; TCRdb's table is partial and in-frame only. This table has about 190,000 clones, 70% to 75% appearing once. What was sequenced was PBMCs. These receptors all stem from a woman aged 30 to 39 in good health and CMV-seropositive.

The rearrangement uses TRBV11-2 and TRBJ2-7; possibly TRBD1 for D (5 bases). The CDR3 contains 15 residues. Per germline, CDR1 SGHAT and CDR2 FQNNGV. Trimming removed 5 bases at V and 0 bases at J, with 14 bases between. The CDR3 protein is CASSLQGMDSYEQYF. CDR3 in DNA: TGTGCCAGCAGCCTGCAGGGAATGGACTCCTACGAGCAGTACTTC.

Points on this clone: Relative to the germline gene, one junction end is altered; a read error may explain this. V usage is TRBV7-9 and J usage is TRBJ2-6; D is possibly TRBD1 (5 bases). The length of the CDR3 is 15 residues. Looked up from germline, CDR1 is SEHNR and CDR2 is FQNEAQ (reference sequence). The CDR3 reads CSSSLGASGANVLTF. The DNA for the CDR3 is TGTTCCAGCAGCTTAGGGGCTTCGGGGGCCAACGTCCTGACTTTC.

The table lists this clone with a count of one. CDR3 loop: CASSLDFSGSEQFF. The CDR3 DNA sequence: TGTGCCAGCAGCTTAGATTTCAGCGGGAGTGAGCAGTTCTTC. The chain is built from TRBV11-2 and TRBJ2-1, with 8 bases that match TRBD2. The V gene end was trimmed by 0 bases and the J gene end by 9 bases; junction bases not matched to a gene: 4. The germline V gene encodes CDR1 SGHAT and CDR2 FQNNGV. The CDR3 sequence is 14 residues long.

The CDR3 sequence is CASSQQGGLDIQYF. The CDR3 coding sequence is TGCGCCAGCAGCCAACAAGGAGGTTTGGACATTCAGTACTTC. This chain links TRBV4-1 with TRBJ2-4; D might be TRBD2 (5 bases). From germline, CDR1 is MGHRA and CDR2 YSYEKL. V was cut by 2 bases and J by 8 bases, with 13 bases left in between. The CDR3 is made up of 14 amino acids.

This clone was seen a handful of times. The gene calls are TRBV10-3 and TRBJ2-6; D uncertain. V lost 7 bases to trimming and J lost 4 bases, with 8 bases between them. The length of the CDR3 is 13 residues. The germline V gene has CDR1 ENHRY and CDR2 SYGVKD. The CDR3 spells CAIKGAGANVLTF. CDR3 in DNA: TGTGCCATCAAAGGAGCAGGGGCCAACGTCCTGACTTTC.

The genes are TRBV28 and TRBJ1-5, with TRBD1 identical over 10 bases. The CDR3 covers 15 residues. Germline CDR1 and CDR2: MDHEN and SYDVKM. V gave up 4 bases and J gave up 9 bases; unmatched junction bases: 9. CDR3 in amino acids: CASSSGGTGVRPQHF. DNA of the CDR3: TGTGCCAGCAGTTCAGGTGGGACAGGGGTCCGGCCCCAGCATTTT.

The rearrangement links TRBV6-6 to TRBJ2-3; 9 bases map to TRBD2. Trimming cost V 6 bases and J 3 bases; bases outside gene matches: 10. Germline V gene sequence: CDR1 MNHNY, CDR2 SVGAGI (reference sequence). This CDR3 comprises 16 residues. The chain's CDR3 is CASSPKAGGLTDTQYF. The CDR3 coding sequence is TGTGCCAGCAGCCCCAAAGCGGGAGGATTAACAGATACGCAGTATTTT.

This clone was seen only a few times. The V gene is TRBV19, the J gene TRBJ1-5; D may be TRBD1 (5 bases). This CDR3 has 15 residues. Germline CDR1 LNHDA, CDR2 SQIVND (reference sequence). Trimming pared 8 bases from V and 7 bases from J, leaving 21 bases between. This CDR3 is CASATMGGVIQPQHF. The CDR3 DNA reads TGTGCCAGTGCGACCATGGGGGGGGTGATACAGCCCCAGCATTTT.

V is TRBV6-1 and J is TRBJ1-2; weak D call: TRBD1 (5 bases). From germline, CDR1 is MNHNS and CDR2 SASEGT. V lost 1 base and J lost 1, with 7 bases in between. CDR3 size: 14 residues. CDR3 bases: TGTGCCAGCAGTGAAGGGGGCTTTAACTATGGCTACACCTTC. Amino acid sequence: CASSEGGFNYGYTF.

This clone was detected only a few times. The CDR3 DNA reads as TGCGCCAGCAGCCCGGCGGGAGGGGCAGCGATCCATACCTACAATGAGCAGTTCTTC. It translates to CASSPAGGAAIHTYNEQFF. The rearrangement joins TRBV5-1 to TRBJ2-1; TRBD2 matches 9 bases. The germline V gene has CDR1 SGHRS and CDR2 YFSETQ. The CDR3 length is 19 residues. The V and J ends lost 4 bases and 2 bases, in that order; junction bases with no gene match: 16.

The rearrangement uses TRBV7-9 and TRBJ2-7; 7 bases map to TRBD1. With 5 bases clipped from V and 4 bases from J, the junction kept 8 bases outside the gene matches. Looked up from germline, CDR1 is SEHNR and CDR2 is FQNEAQ (reference sequence). The CDR3 contains 14 residues. The CDR3 sequence: CASSTNRGSYEQYF. CDR3 bases: TGTGCCAGCAGCACCAACAGGGGTTCTTACGAGCAGTACTTC.

The chain joins TRBV5-1 to TRBJ2-2, with TRBD2 as a possible D gene (5 bases). There are 13 residues in the CDR3. Trimming stripped 0 bases from V and 7 bases from J, with 7 bases between. The V gene's germline CDR1 is SGHRS and CDR2 YFSETQ. The CDR3 protein is CASSLGGNGELFF. CDR3 sequence (DNA): TGCGCCAGCAGCTTGGGAGGGAACGGGGAGCTGTTTTTT.

The chain links TRBV6-1 to TRBJ1-2, with D uncertain. V was clipped by 6 bases and J by 7 bases, with 12 bases between them. The germline V gene encodes CDR1 MNHNS and CDR2 SASEGT. This CDR3 is built from 12 residues. The CDR3 protein is CASRGMGAGYTF. DNA of the CDR3: TGTGCCAGCAGAGGAATGGGAGCTGGCTACACCTTC.